Listed below are T cell receptor beta chains from one sample, sequenced in a study of cytomegalovirus exposure and HLA in healthy donors. Clones were sequenced by immunoSEQ multiplex PCR, and TCRdb holds only the in-frame ones, with some missing. The data show some 130,000 clones, around 81% seen once. Sequences were obtained from PBMCs. These receptors came from a woman aged 45 to 65 in good health and CMV-seronegative. The CDR3 runs from the conserved cysteine through the conserved F or W. D genes are given only for firm matches. Some rows mark clone size as missing; the rest say once, few, many or name a class of expanded clone.

>TRBV28|TRBJ1-5|TRBD1|NA
TGTGCCAGCAGCACGGGGGACAGAAGTTGGGAAAATAGCAATCAGCCCCAGCATTTT
CASSTGDRSWENSNQPQHF
>TRBV4-2|TRBJ2-1|TRBD2|NA
TGTGCCAGCAGCACTACCAGCGGGAGAGGCGATGAGCAGTTCTTC
CASSTTSGRGDEQFF
>TRBV19|TRBJ1-1|TRBD1|NA
TGTGCCACCGCCAGGGGGGATGATACTGAAGCTTTCTTT
CATARGDDTEAFF
>TRBV6-4|TRBJ1-1|NA|NA
TGTGCCAGCAGTGAGCTTCCCCAGGGCAGGAGAGAAGCTTTCTTT
CASSELPQGRREAFF
>TRBV10-3|TRBJ1-3|NA|NA
TGTGCCATCAGTGAACGGACAGCCAGCCTTCTCTCTGGAAACACCATATATTTT
CAISERTASLLSGNTIYF
>TRBV25-1|TRBJ2-5|NA|NA
TGTGCCAGCAGCGAAACAGGCTTGTACCAAGAGACCCAGTACTTC
CASSETGLYQETQYF
>TRBV2|TRBJ2-7|NA|NA
TGTGCCAGCAGGGCCGACAACGCGGACTCCTGCTTC
CASRADNADSCF
>TRBV30|TRBJ1-5|TRBD1|NA
TGTGCCTGGAGTCCCAAGACAGGGCGCAATCAGCCCCAGCATTTT
CAWSPKTGRNQPQHF
>TRBV30|TRBJ1-4|NA|NA
TGTGCCTGGAGTGTAATCCGGGGGAATGAAAAACTGTTTTTT
CAWSVIRGNEKLFF
>TRBV19|TRBJ2-3|TRBD1|NA
TGTGCCAGTAGTATAAGACAGGGGACAGATACGCAGTATTTT
CASSIRQGTDTQYF
>TRBV4-3|TRBJ1-2|TRBD1|NA
TGCGCCAGCAGCCACTCCGGACAGGATGGCTACACCTTC
CASSHSGQDGYTF
>TRBV7-3|TRBJ1-5|NA|NA
TGTGCCAGCAGCCCAAACGCAGGTTGGAATAGCAATCAGCCCCAGCATTTT
CASSPNAGWNSNQPQHF
>TRBV18|TRBJ1-1|NA|NA
TGTGCCAGCTCACCCCGGGAAAACACTGAAGCTTTCTTT
CASSPRENTEAFF
>TRBV29-1|TRBJ1-2|NA|NA
TGCAGCGTTGTAAGGGGCGGAGACTATGGCTACACCTTC
CSVVRGGDYGYTF
>TRBV2|TRBJ1-2|TRBD1|NA
TGTGCCAGCAGGGGGGACAGAACCTATGGCTACACCTTC
CASRGDRTYGYTF
>TRBV2|TRBJ2-1|NA|once
TGTGCCAGCAGAGCCCGACTAGGTCACTACAATGAGCAGTTCTTC
CASRARLGHYNEQFF
>TRBV6-1|TRBJ2-7|TRBD1|once
TGTGCCAGCACAAAGATGGGGACAGTTGCCTACGAGCAGTACTTC
CASTKMGTVAYEQYF
>TRBV6-6|TRBJ2-6|NA|NA
TGTGCCAGCAGCCAGACAGCAACCTCTGGGGCCAACGTCCTGACTTTC
CASSQTATSGANVLTF
>TRBV4-2|TRBJ2-3|TRBD2|few
TGTGCCAGCAGCCAGGGGCGGGAGCGCACAGATACGCAGTATTTT
CASSQGRERTDTQYF
>TRBV6-5|TRBJ1-4|NA|NA
TGTGCCAGCAGTTCTTCCTACAGGAGCCTTAATGAAAAACTGTTTTTT
CASSSSYRSLNEKLFF
>TRBV30|TRBJ2-2|NA|NA
TGTGCCTGGAGTGCCTTAGAAACCGGGGAGCTGTTTTTT
CAWSALETGELFF
>TRBV6-4|TRBJ1-2|NA|NA
TGTGCCAGCAGTGACTCAGCAGGGTTTGGCTACACCTTC
CASSDSAGFGYTF
>TRBV7-3|TRBJ2-1|NA|few
TGTGCCAGCGGACCCTTGGGGGGAGTGGGTGAGCAGTTCTTC
CASGPLGGVGEQFF
>TRBV5-1|TRBJ1-3|NA|NA
TGCGCCAGCAGCGTAACAGGTCTACGGTACGGAAACACCATATATTTT
CASSVTGLRYGNTIYF
>TRBV6-1|TRBJ1-2|NA|NA
TGTGCCAGCAGGGTGACAGGTTCTAACTATGGCTACACCTTC
CASRVTGSNYGYTF
>TRBV6-6|TRBJ1-3|NA|once
TGTGCCAGCAGTCCCGCCGCAGGGCACGCGGGAAACACCATATATTTT
CASSPAAGHAGNTIYF
>TRBV28|TRBJ2-3|NA|NA
TGTGCCAGCAGGGACACAAGCACAGATACGCAGTATTTT
CASRDTSTDTQYF
>TRBV19|TRBJ1-1|TRBD1|NA
TGTGCCAGTAGTATGGACAGGGGGCTGAACACTGAAGCTTTCTTT
CASSMDRGLNTEAFF
>TRBV27|TRBJ2-7|TRBD2|once
TGTGCCAGCAGTTTATTACGACTAGCGGGGATCTACGAGCAGTACTTC
CASSLLRLAGIYEQYF
>TRBV5-4|TRBJ1-1|NA|NA
TGTGCCAGCAGCTTAGCGGGGAAGAACACTGAAGCTTTCTTT
CASSLAGKNTEAFF
>TRBV19|TRBJ2-7|TRBD1|few
TGTGCCAGTAGTCGCGGGACAGGGTCCTACGAGCAGTACTTC
CASSRGTGSYEQYF
>TRBV7-6|TRBJ2-4|TRBD2|NA
TGTGCCAGCAGCTTAGGTGCCCTAGCGGGGAGCGGGGGCATTCAGTACTTC
CASSLGALAGSGGIQYF
>TRBV6-4|TRBJ1-5|TRBD1|NA
TGTGCCAGTAGACAGGGAGCGTACCAGCCCCAGCATTTT
CASRQGAYQPQHF
>TRBV29-1|TRBJ2-3|NA|NA
TGCAGCGTGGGGCGGCGCACAGATACGCAGTATTTT
CSVGRRTDTQYF
>TRBV7-2|TRBJ1-1|NA|NA
TGTGCCAGCAGCTTGACAGGACCGAACACTGAAGCTTTCTTT
CASSLTGPNTEAFF
>TRBV4-3|TRBJ2-1|NA|NA
TGCGCCAGCAGCCAAACGGTAGACAGGTTCAATGAGCAGTTCTTC
CASSQTVDRFNEQFF
>TRBV29-1|TRBJ1-1|NA|once
TGCAGCGTCGTCCTCGGGAAGAACACTGAAGCTTTCTTT
CSVVLGKNTEAFF
>TRBV6-1|TRBJ1-1|NA|few
TGTGCCAGCAGTGCGAGCGTGAACACTGAAGCTTTCTTT
CASSASVNTEAFF
>TRBV2|TRBJ1-2|TRBD1|NA
TGTGCCAGCAGTGAAAGAACCGGGACAGGACTAAAAGGCTACACCTTC
CASSERTGTGLKGYTF
>TRBV15|TRBJ2-2|TRBD1|NA
TGTGCCACCAGCAGAGTTCAGGGGGCCCTTAACACCGGGGAGCTGTTTTTT
CATSRVQGALNTGELFF
>TRBV19|TRBJ2-1|TRBD1|NA
TGTGCCAGTAGTATCTCCCCGGGACAGGGGGCTTATGAGCAGTTCTTC
CASSISPGQGAYEQFF
>TRBV15|TRBJ1-4|NA|NA
TGTGCCACCAGCACGATGACAGGTGGCGGTGAAAAACTGTTTTTT
CATSTMTGGGEKLFF
>TRBV19|TRBJ2-5|NA|once
TGTGCCAGTAGTCCGGTGAGGCTGGAGACCCAGTACTTC
CASSPVRLETQYF
>TRBV4-3|TRBJ2-3|NA|NA
TGCGCCAGCAGCCAAGATCAATTGGGGGGAGATACGCAGTATTTT
CASSQDQLGGDTQYF
>TRBV5-5|TRBJ1-3|NA|NA
TGTGCCAGCAGCTTTCAGGGTTCTGGAAACACCATATATTTT
CASSFQGSGNTIYF
>TRBV27|TRBJ1-2|NA|NA
TGTGCCAGCAGTTCCTCACGGGAGTTGGATGGCTACACCTTC
CASSSSRELDGYTF
>TRBV9|TRBJ2-3|TRBD2|NA
TGTGCCAGCAGCCCTCAGGCCCTCGGGAGGGATACGCAGTATTTT
CASSPQALGRDTQYF
>TRBV19|TRBJ2-1|NA|few
TGTGCCAGTAGAAAAAGAGCGGAGAACTCCTACAATGAGCAGTTCTTC
CASRKRAENSYNEQFF